The next 17 T cell receptor beta chains were all read from a single sample in a study of cytomegalovirus exposure and HLA in healthy donors. Researchers ran the PCR with 60 Vbeta and 13 Jbeta primers. The table came from immunoSEQ multiplex PCR; TCRdb's copy has only in-frame clones and leaves some out. This table has 150,000 to 200,000 clones, more than 75% appearing once. Material: PBMCs. The source is a woman aged 30 to 39 in good health and CMV-seropositive.

The chain's CDR3 is CASGWDYTDTQYF. The CDR3 DNA reads as TGTGCTAGTGGTTGGGACTACACAGATACGCAGTATTTT. The V and J genes are TRBV12-5 and TRBJ2-3; 7 bases align to TRBD2. Germline lookup yields CDR1 LGHNT and CDR2 FRNRAP. CDR3 size: 13 residues. With 4 bases clipped from V and 2 bases from J, the junction kept 0 bases outside the gene matches.

This rearrangement joins TRBV29-1 to TRBJ2-7, with 8 bases identical to TRBD2. There are 12 residues in the CDR3. Trimming took 4 bases from V and 3 from J; bases not matched to a gene: 2. The germline CDR1 and CDR2 sequences are SQVTM and ANQGSEA. The CDR3 coding sequence is TGCAGCGTTGTGGGGACTAGCTACGAGCAGTACTTC. It encodes CSVVGTSYEQYF.

This chain links TRBV9 with TRBJ2-7; tentatively, D is TRBD1 (5 bases). Germline-derived CDR1 and CDR2 are SGDLS and YYNGEE. This CDR3 contains 15 residues. The V and J ends lost 4 bases and 1 base respectively, with 15 bases between them. DNA for the CDR3: TGTGCCAGCAGCCCCAACCCAGGGTTATCCTACGAGCAGTACTTC. Translated: CASSPNPGLSYEQYF. Drawing the rest from reference TRBV9 and TRBJ2-7, the complete variable domain is DSGVTQTPKHLITATGQRVTLRCSPRSGDLSVYWYQQSLDQGLQFLIQYYNGEERAKGNILERFSAQQFPDLHSELNLSSLELGDSALYFCASSPNPGLSYEQYFGPGTRLTVT.

This clone came up a few times. The V and J genes are TRBV9 and TRBJ2-2; 8 nucleotides agree with TRBD2. This CDR3 region has 17 residues. The J segment lost 1 base and the V segment lost 4 bases, leaving 9 bases of the junction unmatched. Germline assignment: CDR1 SGDLS and CDR2 YYNGEE. CDR3 residues: CASSSRAGALNTGELFF. The CDR3 coding sequence is TGTGCCAGCAGCTCCCGAGCGGGGGCCTTGAACACCGGGGAGCTGTTTTTT.

Of note for this clone: At one of its ends the junction is not consistent with the germline gene, which may arise from a read error. This rearrangement joins TRBV7-9 to TRBJ1-1; 7 bases line up with TRBD1. Germline values: CDR1 SEHNR, CDR2 FQNEAQ (reference sequence). CDR3 length: 13 amino acids. The CDR3 coding sequence is TGTTCCAGCAGCTTACAGGGGACGACTGAAGCTTTCTTT. Its translation: CSSSLQGTTEAFF. The full variable domain, its missing parts supplied by reference TRBV7-9 and TRBJ1-1, is DTGVSQNPRHKITKRGQNVTFRCDPISEHNRLYWYRQTLGQGPEFLTYFQNEAQLEKSRLLSDRFSAERPKGSFSTLEIQRTEQGDSAMYLCSSSLQGTTEAFFGQGTRLTVV.

The rearrangement joins TRBV5-1 to TRBJ1-6; the D is unclear. This CDR3 spans 17 amino acids. Germline CDR1 SGHRS, CDR2 YFSETQ. V lost 2 bases and J 10 bases, leaving 22 bases between the germline ends. CDR3 in amino acids: CASSLRSGRGIASPLHF. CDR3 sequence (DNA): TGCGCCAGCAGCTTACGTTCGGGTCGGGGTATAGCCTCACCCCTCCACTTT.

The chain is built from TRBV30 and TRBJ2-5; weak D call: TRBD2 (6 bases). The germline V gene has CDR1 GTSNPN and CDR2 SVGIG (reference sequence). This CDR3 has 13 residues. V gave up 1 base and J gave up 3 bases, with 9 bases separating them. Here the CDR3 DNA reads TGTGCCTGGAGTGATATAGCGGAAGAGACCCAGTACTTC. Translating it yields CAWSDIAEETQYF.

The chain couples TRBV2 to TRBJ2-1; 11 bases are shared with TRBD2. Germline assignment: CDR1 SNHLY and CDR2 FYNNEI. The V gene end was trimmed by 6 bases and the J gene end by 4 bases; junction bases not matched to a gene: 5. The CDR3 contains 15 residues. The chain's CDR3 is CASSLLAGAYNEQFF. CDR3 nucleotide sequence: TGTGCCAGCAGCTTACTAGCGGGAGCGTACAATGAGCAGTTCTTC.

The J gene is TRBJ2-7, the V gene TRBV11-2, with 7 bases fitting TRBD2. After removal of 5 bases from V and 3 bases from J, the junction contained 10 bases not matched to a gene. The CDR3 sequence is 15 residues long. Per the germline V gene, CDR1 is SGHAT and CDR2 is FQNNGV. The CDR3 nucleotides are TGTGCCAGCAGCCTTCCGGGGAGGGCGGGCTACGAGCAGTACTTC. This translates into CASSLPGRAGYEQYF.

Of note for this clone: This CDR3 is also generated by other DNA sequences in the sample. The chain carries TRBV5-1 and TRBJ1-3; unclear D gene. This CDR3 spans 14 amino acids. Germline lookup yields CDR1 SGHRS and CDR2 YFSETQ. V dropped 0 bases and J dropped 1 base, with 5 bases sitting between them. In DNA, the CDR3 is TGCGCCAGCAGCTTGGGAGGGTCTGGAAACACCATATATTTT. Translating it yields CASSLGGSGNTIYF.

This CDR3 is CASRDRPNSPLHF. CDR3 bases: TGTGCCAGCCGGGACAGGCCTAATTCACCCCTCCACTTT. The chain has TRBV7-9 and TRBJ1-6; 8 nucleotides match TRBD1. The CDR3 runs to 13 residues. Germline V lookup: CDR1 SEHNR, CDR2 FQNEAQ (reference sequence). After removal of 8 bases from V and 6 bases from J, the junction contained 3 bases not matched to a gene.

CDR3 DNA: TGTGCCAGCAGCTTAACAGACTATAATTCACCCCTCCACTTT. Protein: CASSLTDYNSPLHF. J is TRBJ1-6 and V is TRBV7-2; D gene unclear. The CDR3 totals 14 residues. Germline assignment: CDR1 SGHTA and CDR2 FQGNSA. V was cut by 2 bases and J by 3 bases, with 5 bases left in between. The whole variable domain, filled in from reference TRBV7-2 and TRBJ1-6, reads GAGVSQSPSNKVTEKGKDVELRCDPISGHTALYWYRQSLGQGLEFLIYFQGNSAPDKSGLPSDRFSAERTGGSVSTLTIQRTQQEDSAVYLCASSLTDYNSPLHFGNGTRLTVT.

The chain links TRBV28 to TRBJ2-5; maybe TRBD1 (6 bases). V dropped 5 bases and J dropped 1 base, with 14 bases sitting between them. The CDR3 spans 15 residues. Per germline, CDR1 MDHEN and CDR2 SYDVKM. The CDR3, as DNA: TGTGCCAGCAGTCTCCTAGGACAGTTCCAAGAGACCCAGTACTTC. It translates to CASSLLGQFQETQYF.

The genes are TRBV30 and TRBJ2-5, with 8 bases aligning to TRBD2. Losses at the gene ends were 2 bases for V and 13 bases for J; bases not matched to a gene: 12. The CDR3 has 13 amino acids. The V gene's germline CDR1 is GTSNPN and CDR2 SVGIG (reference sequence). The CDR3 protein is CAWSPRGGGGLYF. The CDR3 bases are TGTGCCTGGAGTCCCCGTGGGGGCGGGGGGCTGTACTTC.

CDR3 sequence (DNA): TGTGCCAGTAGTACCGGGGGGTTTACCAATCAGCCCCAGCATTTT. Protein: CASSTGGFTNQPQHF. The chain recombines TRBV19 with TRBJ1-5, with TRBD1 as a possible D gene (5 bases). There are 15 residues in the CDR3. Germline lookup yields CDR1 LNHDA and CDR2 SQIVND (reference sequence). Trimming took off 4 bases at V and 3 bases at J, with 13 bases between the two ends.

The V call is TRBV30, the J call TRBJ1-4; D remains unclear. Germline CDR1 and CDR2: GTSNPN and SVGIG (reference sequence). Trimming took off 0 bases at V and 4 bases at J, with 6 bases between the two ends. The CDR3 sequence is 13 residues long. The CDR3 nucleotides are TGTGCCTGGAGTGTGGCAAATAATGAAAAACTGTTTTTT. This sequence encodes CAWSVANNEKLFF.

The genes are TRBV19 and TRBJ1-2; 8 positions agree with TRBD1. This CDR3 is 14 amino acids long. CDR1 is LNHDA and CDR2 is SQIVND in the germline V gene (reference sequence). The ends lost 4 bases at V and 7 bases at J; junction bases unmatched: 8. The CDR3 DNA sequence: TGTGCCAGTAGTACCCAGGACAGGGCGACTGGCTACACCTTC. Its translation is CASSTQDRATGYTF.